This TCR beta chain was recovered during a study of metastatic and nonmetastatic thyroid tumors. Thyroid surgery was performed in patients who had received no treatment beforehand. Via MiXCR, TCRdb re-called the PCR reads. The data hold 20,000 to 25,000 clones, with less than 15% observed a single time. This clone rates as medium-sized. The CDR3 consists of 14 residues. Germline V lookup: CDR1 MDHEN, CDR2 SYDVKM. V was pared by 4 bases and J by 2 bases, with 12 bases between. Sequenced material: blood. This TCR came from a male donor with papillary thyroid cancer or a benign thyroid nodule (not recorded which). Some clones in this sample may be carry-over from other donors' samples. The chain couples TRBV28 to TRBJ2-7, with D possibly TRBD1 on 6 matching bases. DNA of the CDR3: TGTGCCAGCAGTTCCGGGACACCTCCCTACGAGCAGTACTTC. This translates into CASSSGTPPYEQYF.